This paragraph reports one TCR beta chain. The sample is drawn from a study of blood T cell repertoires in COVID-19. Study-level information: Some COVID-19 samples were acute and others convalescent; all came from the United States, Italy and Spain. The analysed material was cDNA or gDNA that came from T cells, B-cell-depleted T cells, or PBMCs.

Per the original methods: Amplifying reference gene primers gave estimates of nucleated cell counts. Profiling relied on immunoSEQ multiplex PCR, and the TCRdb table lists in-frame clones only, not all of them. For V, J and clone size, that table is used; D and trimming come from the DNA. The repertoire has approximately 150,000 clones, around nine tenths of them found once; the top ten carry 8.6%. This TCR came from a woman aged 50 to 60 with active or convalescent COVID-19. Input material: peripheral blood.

The CDR3 reads CAWRGQGNTGELFF. CDR3 nucleotides: TGTGCCTGGAGAGGACAGGGGAACACCGGGGAGCTGTTTTTT. The chain joins TRBV30 to TRBJ2-2, with 8 bases aligning to TRBD1. The CDR3 is made up of 14 amino acids. The germline CDR1 and CDR2 sequences are GTSNPN and SVGIG (reference sequence). V shed 3 bases and J 1 base; nucleotides not matched to a gene: 1.